This entry lists 23 T cell receptor beta chains sequenced from one sample in a study of shared clonotypes between healthy human individuals. Produced via immunoSEQ multiplex PCR; TCRdb's table is partial and in-frame only. The data contain millions of clones, approximately 94% of them singletons. Naive CD8 cells comprised CD45RO-negative, CCR7-positively selected cells, excluding terminally differentiated effector memory CD45RA+ cells. The sequenced material came from naive CD8+ T cells from PBMCs. The receptors shown here come from a man aged 18 to 30 in good health. Some clones in this sample may be carry-over from other donors' samples.

The V and J genes are TRBV18 and TRBJ1-2; TRBD1 matches at 8 bases. V lost 3 bases, J lost 2 bases, and 17 bases stayed unmatched. Germline CDR1 reads KGHSH; CDR2 reads LQKENI. This CDR3 comprises 19 residues. The DNA of the CDR3 is TGTGCCAGCTCACCCGGCGACAGGGGTAAAAGGGTAACAAACTATGGCTACACCTTC. Its translation is CASSPGDRGKRVTNYGYTF.

This rearrangement joins TRBV29-1 to TRBJ2-1; 8 nucleotides line up with TRBD1. Germline loops: CDR1 SQVTM, CDR2 ANQGSEA. Losses at the gene ends were 0 bases for V and 8 bases for J; bases not matched to a gene: 9. The CDR3 extends over 15 amino acids. DNA of the CDR3: TGCAGCGTTGAAGAATATTGGGACAGGCCCCATGAGCAGTTCTTC. It yields the protein CSVEEYWDRPHEQFF.

A word on this clone: This specimen includes other DNA sequences encoding the same CDR3. The chain carries TRBV27 and TRBJ2-1; TRBD2 is a possible D gene (6 bases). Germline V gene data show CDR1 as MNHEY and CDR2 as SMNVEV (reference sequence). V gave up 6 bases and J gave up 1 base, with 16 bases separating them. The CDR3 has 16 residues. CDR3 in amino acids: CASSPSWGESYNEQFF. As DNA, the CDR3 is TGTGCCAGCAGCCCTTCTTGGGGGGAATCCTACAATGAGCAGTTCTTC.

V and J are TRBV7-3 and TRBJ2-5, with D unresolved. In germline, CDR1 is SGHTA, CDR2 FQGTGA. The CDR3 has 13 residues. The germline V and J ends were trimmed by 1 base and 4 bases, with 7 bases remaining between them. This chain's CDR3 is CASSLSVGETQYF. In nucleotides, the CDR3 is TGTGCCAGCAGCTTAAGTGTGGGAGAGACCCAGTACTTC. The variable domain in full, completed from reference TRBV7-3 and TRBJ2-5, reads GAGVSQTPSNKVTEKGKYVELRCDPISGHTALYWYRQSLGQGPEFLIYFQGTGAADDSGLPNDRFFAVRPEGSVSTLKIQRTERGDSAVYLCASSLSVGETQYFGPGTRLLVL.

This sequence joins TRBV20-1 and TRBJ2-7, with D possibly being TRBD2 (6 bases). This CDR3 is built from 11 residues. V gave up 6 bases and J gave up 5 bases, with 11 bases separating them. The V gene's germline CDR1 is DFQATT and CDR2 SNEGSKA (reference sequence). CDR3 loop: CSARLGHEQYF. The CDR3 region has the DNA TGCAGTGCAAGACTAGGCCACGAGCAGTACTTC.

V and J are TRBV6-5 and TRBJ1-5; D is possibly TRBD1 (5 bases). Germline V CDR1 and CDR2: MNHEY, SVGAGI. The CDR3 is 15 residues long. The V and J ends lost 6 bases and 5 bases respectively, with 17 bases between them. The CDR3 is CASSIDGGDDQPQHF. CDR3 nucleotide sequence: TGTGCCAGCAGCATTGACGGCGGGGACGATCAGCCCCAGCATTTT.

V and J are TRBV5-1 and TRBJ2-1; weak D call: TRBD2 (6 bases). Trimming removed 6 bases from V and 5 bases from J, with 21 bases in between. Per germline, CDR1 SGHRS and CDR2 YFSETQ. This CDR3 is built from 16 residues. The CDR3 sequence: CASTLHRGGPHNEQFF. For the CDR3, the DNA is TGCGCCAGCACCCTTCATCGGGGAGGCCCTCACAATGAGCAGTTCTTC.

V usage is TRBV14 and J usage is TRBJ1-3; a possible D gene is TRBD1 (5 bases). V shed 2 bases and J shed 4 bases, with 18 bases lying between them. The CDR3 covers 17 residues. The V gene's germline CDR1 is SGHDN and CDR2 FVKESK. The CDR3 nucleotides are TGTGCCAGCAGCCAAAAGAGGACACAAACGGAGGGAAACACCATATATTTT. This translates into CASSQKRTQTEGNTIYF.

The CDR3, as DNA: TGTGCCAGCAGTTTCGGGGCTACAGGAGACTCCACGCACCAAGAGACCCAGTACTTC. Translating gives CASSFGATGDSTHQETQYF. The J gene is TRBJ2-5, the V gene TRBV28; TRBD1 or TRBD2 may be the D gene (5 bases each). CDR1 and CDR2 from the germline V gene are MDHEN and SYDVKM. The CDR3 covers 19 residues. V lost 3 bases and J 0 bases, leaving 23 bases between the germline ends. Together with reference TRBV28 and TRBJ2-5, the CDR3 gives the full variable domain: DVKVTQSSRYLVKRTGEKVFLECVQDMDHENMFWYRQDPGLGLRLIYFSYDVKMKEKGDIPEGYSVSREKKERFSLILESASTNQTSMYLCASSFGATGDSTHQETQYFGPGTRLLVL.

Here the CDR3 DNA reads TGTGCCAGCAGCCAAGCCCCTAGCTCTAAGGCCTACGAGCAGTACTTC. As protein: CASSQAPSSKAYEQYF. The V and J genes are TRBV4-2 and TRBJ2-7, with a possible D match to TRBD2 (5 bases). Trimming cost V 1 base and J 2 bases, with 15 bases left between them. The CDR3 extends over 16 amino acids. The germline gives CDR1 LGHNA, CDR2 YNFKEQ.

The chain is built from TRBV11-2 and TRBJ2-7; TRBD2 matches at 12 bases. This CDR3 is built from 16 residues. Looked up from germline, CDR1 is SGHAT and CDR2 is FQNNGV. The ends lost 4 bases at V and 2 bases at J; junction bases unmatched: 6. CDR3 sequence: CASSSSRTSGTYEQYF. In DNA form, the CDR3 reads TGTGCCAGCAGCTCCTCTCGGACTAGCGGGACCTACGAGCAGTACTTC.

The chain is built from TRBV27 and TRBJ2-3; D remains unclear. The V and J ends lost 5 bases and 4 bases respectively, with 19 bases between them. The CDR3 totals 16 residues. CDR1 MNHEY and CDR2 SMNVEV come from the germline V gene (reference sequence). CDR3 nucleotides: TGTGCCAGCAGTCTAATTGGCTTCTCTGGGCCAGATACGCAGTATTTT. This gives the protein CASSLIGFSGPDTQYF.

The chain combines TRBV9 with TRBJ2-2; D may correspond to TRBD1 or TRBD2 (5 bases each). Per germline, CDR1 SGDLS and CDR2 YYNGEE. V gave up 6 bases and J gave up 5 bases, with 11 bases separating them. The CDR3 has 13 amino acids. This CDR3 is CASTGRETGELFF. The DNA of the CDR3 is TGTGCCAGCACTGGCAGGGAGACCGGGGAGCTGTTTTTT.

V gene TRBV27 combines with J gene TRBJ2-2; the match to TRBD1 covers 7 bases. CDR3 length equals 17 residues. V shed 4 bases and J 6 bases; nucleotides not matched to a gene: 14. The germline CDR1 and CDR2 sequences are MNHEY and SMNVEV (reference sequence). The CDR3 sequence: CASSSNRGWQSAGELFF. CDR3 sequence (DNA): TGTGCCAGCAGTTCCAACAGGGGTTGGCAGTCCGCCGGGGAGCTGTTTTTT.

This chain joins TRBV2 and TRBJ2-3; D unresolved. Trimming took 1 base from V and 2 from J, leaving 10 bases between them. The length of the CDR3 is 15 residues. Germline CDR1 SNHLY, CDR2 FYNNEI. CDR3 loop: CASSEVQVITDTQYF. The CDR3 nucleotides read TGTGCCAGCAGTGAAGTTCAAGTAATCACAGATACGCAGTATTTT.

For this clone: The DNA is omitted, as the CDR3 cannot be located on it reliably, and the CDR3 follows TCRdb's listing. The rearrangement uses TRBV11-2 and TRBJ2-1; the D call of TRBD2 is as the table states it, not checked on the DNA. Germline CDR1 SGHAT, CDR2 FQNNGV. The CDR3 totals 16 residues, both ends included. This chain's CDR3 is CASSLVASGSFLNEFF.

This chain joins TRBV28 and TRBJ2-2; D is perhaps TRBD1 (5 bases). V gave up 5 bases and J gave up 0 bases, with 13 bases separating them. Germline assignment: CDR1 MDHEN and CDR2 SYDVKM. The length of the CDR3 is 16 residues. CDR3 DNA sequence: TGTGCCAGCAGTGGGGCCGGGCACTCGAACACCGGGGAGCTGTTTTTT. Translated, it gives CASSGAGHSNTGELFF.

This chain connects TRBV14 to TRBJ2-1, with a possible D match to TRBD1 (5 bases). V was cut by 1 base and J by 2 bases, with 12 bases left in between. The CDR3 spans 16 residues. Germline assignment: CDR1 SGHDN and CDR2 FVKESK. As DNA, the CDR3 is TGTGCCAGCAGCCAAGTTGACAGCGAGACCTACAATGAGCAGTTCTTC. It is translated as CASSQVDSETYNEQFF. Filled out from reference TRBV14 and TRBJ2-1, the complete variable domain reads EAGVTQFPSHSVIEKGQTVTLRCDPISGHDNLYWYRRVMGKEIKFLLHFVKESKQDESGMPNNRFLAERTGGTYSTLKVQPAELEDSGVYFCASSQVDSETYNEQFFGPGTRLTVL.

The chain employs TRBV28 and TRBJ2-3; D perhaps matches TRBD1 (5 bases). The length of the CDR3 is 13 residues. V was clipped by 6 bases and J by 6 bases, with 13 bases between them. Germline CDR1 reads MDHEN; CDR2 reads SYDVKM. CDR3 amino acids: CASRQLGRDTQYF. The CDR3 nucleotides are TGTGCCAGCAGACAATTGGGGCGGGATACGCAGTATTTT.

J is TRBJ2-3 and V is TRBV9, with D maybe TRBD2 (5 bases). Germline CDR1 and CDR2: SGDLS and YYNGEE. Between the trimmed V and J ends, which lost 0 bases and 2 bases, there was a span of 13 bases. The CDR3 loop spans 16 amino acids. The CDR3 sequence is CASSVAASTYTDTQYF. CDR3 in DNA: TGTGCCAGCAGCGTAGCGGCTAGCACCTACACAGATACGCAGTATTTT.

The V call is TRBV6-4, the J call TRBJ2-2, with a possible D match to TRBD1 (5 bases). Germline V gives CDR1 MRHNA, CDR2 SNTAGT. The V and J ends lost 6 bases and 0 bases respectively, with 8 bases between them. The CDR3 consists of 14 residues. CDR3 DNA: TGTGCCAGCAGAGGACACGCGAACACCGGGGAGCTGTTTTTT. It yields the protein CASRGHANTGELFF.

This clone was seen only a few times. Other DNA sequences of this sample code for an identical CDR3. V usage is TRBV27 and J usage is TRBJ2-7; D may be TRBD1 (6 bases). V lost 0 bases, J lost 2 bases, and 8 bases lay in between. This CDR3 has 14 residues. Germline lookup yields CDR1 MNHEY and CDR2 SMNVEV (reference sequence). The CDR3 spells CASSLSPGAYEQYF. The CDR3 DNA is TGTGCCAGCAGTTTATCCCCAGGGGCCTACGAGCAGTACTTC.

The gene calls are TRBV28 and TRBJ1-5; D perhaps matches TRBD1 (6 bases). The V end lost 1 base, the J end lost 7 bases, and 20 bases lay between the germline ends. CDR3 length: 17 amino acids. Germline values: CDR1 MDHEN, CDR2 SYDVKM. The CDR3 loop reads CASSLLMESGEDQPQHF. The CDR3 DNA reads as TGTGCCAGCAGTTTATTGATGGAGTCAGGGGAGGACCAGCCCCAGCATTTT. Supplemented by reference TRBV28 and TRBJ1-5, the full variable domain reads DVKVTQSSRYLVKRTGEKVFLECVQDMDHENMFWYRQDPGLGLRLIYFSYDVKMKEKGDIPEGYSVSREKKERFSLILESASTNQTSMYLCASSLLMESGEDQPQHFGDGTRLSIL.